This T cell receptor beta chain was identified in a study of spatial heterogeneity in lung cancer. The wider study: Detected sequences consistently included more beta-chain ones than alpha-chain ones. Combinations of a unique TCR and a UMI were tallied in raw reads, and on average each appeared more than ten times.

This clonotype was counted a few times. Time point defined: sample taken at primary tumor resection. Unsorted whole RNA from tumor, nontumor lung or frozen PBMC underwent sequencing. Donation came from 70 or so patients with untreated early-stage non-small cell lung cancer. Unique molecular identifiers tagged every individual TCR cDNA molecule. TCRdb analysed the 5' RACE reads with MiXCR anew, one entry per CDR3 protein. The data hold tens of thousands of distinct CDR3 sequences, with 10% to 15% observed a single time. The material was PBMCs, obtained at surgery. The receptor's source is a male donor with early-stage non-small cell lung cancer.

This CDR3 is CASSPRSPGNEQFF. For the CDR3, the DNA is TGTGCCAGCAGCCCTCGGTCCCCGGGCAATGAGCAGTTCTTC. This sequence joins TRBV5-4 and TRBJ2-1; no clear D gene. Trimming took off 4 bases at V and 6 bases at J, with 14 bases between the two ends. CDR1 and CDR2 (germline): SGHNT, YYREEE (reference sequence). The CDR3 extends over 14 amino acids.